A single sample is the source of the 28 T cell receptor beta chains below, sequenced in a study of cytomegalovirus exposure and HLA in healthy donors. The primer mix had 60 Vbeta and 13 Jbeta primers. The protocol was immunoSEQ multiplex PCR, while the TCRdb copy is restricted to in-frame clones and leaves out a portion. The sample consists of more than 95,000 clones, approximately 80% of them appearing once. The sequenced sample was PBMCs. These receptors came from a man between 18 and 29 years old in good health and CMV-seronegative.

V and J are TRBV14 and TRBJ2-2; 8 nucleotides agree with TRBD1. Germline V gene sequence: CDR1 SGHDN, CDR2 FVKESK. The ends lost 1 base at V and 7 bases at J; junction bases unmatched: 2. The CDR3 covers 14 residues. This CDR3 reads CASSQATGGGELFF. As DNA, the CDR3 is TGTGCCAGCAGCCAAGCTACAGGGGGCGGGGAGCTGTTTTTT.

This chain connects TRBV6-5 to TRBJ1-5, with 8 bases that match TRBD1. Germline V lookup: CDR1 MNHEY, CDR2 SVGAGI. CDR3 length: 14 amino acids. J lost 7 bases, V lost 6 bases, and 8 bases had no gene match. As DNA, the CDR3 is TGTGCCAGCAGCGATTCAGGGACAGGACAGCCCCAGCATTTT. Protein product: CASSDSGTGQPQHF.

A note on this clone: Compared with germline, one end of the junction differs, possibly owing to a read error. V gene TRBV7-9 combines with J gene TRBJ2-7; a possible D gene is TRBD1 (6 bases). Per the germline V gene, CDR1 is SEHNR and CDR2 is FQNEAQ (reference sequence). CDR3 length: 15 amino acids. CDR3 DNA sequence: TGTTCCAGCAGCTCTGAGCAGGGGAGTCTATACGAGCAGTACTTC. Its translation is CSSSSEQGSLYEQYF.

The chain is built from TRBV19 and TRBJ1-4; a possible D gene is TRBD1 (6 bases). V dropped 3 bases and J dropped 7 bases, with 12 bases sitting between them. This CDR3 has 14 residues. CDR1 is LNHDA, CDR2 SQIVND, per germline (reference sequence). CDR3: CASSMGAPGEKLFF. DNA of the CDR3: TGTGCCAGTAGTATGGGGGCGCCTGGTGAAAAACTGTTTTTT.

J is TRBJ1-1 and V is TRBV15; D remains ambiguous. The CDR3 contains 15 residues. V was clipped by 0 bases and J by 0 bases, with 8 bases between them. In germline, CDR1 is LNHNV, CDR2 YYDKDF (reference sequence). CDR3: CATSRDPGLNTEAFF. For the CDR3, the DNA is TGTGCCACCAGCAGAGATCCGGGATTGAACACTGAAGCTTTCTTT.

The chain couples TRBV6-6 to TRBJ2-1, with D maybe TRBD1 (5 bases). Germline V gene sequence: CDR1 MNHNY, CDR2 SVGAGI (reference sequence). Trimming removed 5 bases at V and 6 bases at J, with 11 bases between. The CDR3 extends over 13 amino acids. The CDR3 nucleotides are TGTGCCAGCAGTCACCGGACAACCAATGAGCAGTTCTTC. This gives the protein CASSHRTTNEQFF.

The V call is TRBV6-4, the J call TRBJ1-1; D unresolved. Trimming removed 6 bases at V and 1 base at J, with 15 bases between. The germline V gene has CDR1 MRHNA and CDR2 SNTAGT. The CDR3 covers 15 residues. The DNA of the CDR3 is TGTGCCAGCAGAGCCACGGGTCTGACGAACACTGAAGCTTTCTTT. As protein: CASRATGLTNTEAFF.

V is TRBV9 and J is TRBJ2-3, with a possible D match to TRBD1 (5 bases). The germline gives CDR1 SGDLS, CDR2 YYNGEE. Trimming removed 5 bases at V and 0 bases at J, with 16 bases between. The CDR3 extends over 16 amino acids. The DNA for the CDR3 is TGTGCCAGCAGACCACCAAGTGGACATAGCACAGATACGCAGTATTTT. Translated, it gives CASRPPSGHSTDTQYF.

The chain recombines TRBV19 with TRBJ1-1; D may be TRBD1 (5 bases). This CDR3 comprises 16 residues. The V end was cut by 4 bases, the J end by 6 bases, with 21 bases between. Germline V gene sequence: CDR1 LNHDA, CDR2 SQIVND (reference sequence). CDR3 region: CASSTPGEPGGSEAFF. DNA for the CDR3: TGTGCCAGTAGTACCCCGGGGGAGCCGGGGGGTTCTGAAGCTTTCTTT. Full variable domain (missing parts from reference TRBV19 and TRBJ1-1): DGGITQSPKYLFRKEGQNVTLSCEQNLNHDAMYWYRQDPGQGLRLIYYSQIVNDFQKGDIAEGYSVSREKKESFPLTVTSAQKNPTAFYLCASSTPGEPGGSEAFFGQGTRLTVV.

The chain recombines TRBV7-2 with TRBJ1-5; a possible D gene is TRBD1 (5 bases). CDR1 SGHTA and CDR2 FQGNSA come from the germline V gene. This CDR3 is built from 15 residues. Trimming stripped 4 bases from V and 3 bases from J, with 13 bases between. The CDR3 DNA reads as TGTGCCAGCAGCTGGGATTACAGGCCCAATCAGCCCCAGCATTTT. Protein sequence: CASSWDYRPNQPQHF.

V gene TRBV28 combines with J gene TRBJ2-1; D remains ambiguous. The CDR3 is 15 amino acids. The V gene's germline CDR1 is MDHEN and CDR2 SYDVKM. Trimming removed 6 bases from V and 0 bases from J, with 12 bases in between. CDR3: CASSLDISSYNEQFF. In nucleotides, the CDR3 is TGTGCCAGCAGCTTAGACATTAGCTCCTACAATGAGCAGTTCTTC.

This rearrangement joins TRBV29-1 to TRBJ2-1, with 8 bases aligning to TRBD1. Germline-derived CDR1 and CDR2 are SQVTM and ANQGSEA. The CDR3 runs to 12 residues. Trimming at V came to 7 bases and at J to 8 bases, leaving 7 bases not matched to a gene. The CDR3 here is CSGMTGADEQFF. DNA of the CDR3: TGCAGCGGTATGACAGGGGCGGATGAGCAGTTCTTC.

The chain couples TRBV19 to TRBJ1-1, with D possibly being TRBD1 (5 bases). V was cut by 3 bases and J by 1 base, with 15 bases left in between. CDR1 and CDR2 (germline): LNHDA, SQIVND (reference sequence). CDR3 length: 16 amino acids. The DNA for the CDR3 is TGTGCCAGTAGTATCCGCGGGGGGTATGAGAACACTGAAGCTTTCTTT. Protein product: CASSIRGGYENTEAFF. The full variable domain, completed using reference TRBV19 and TRBJ1-1, is DGGITQSPKYLFRKEGQNVTLSCEQNLNHDAMYWYRQDPGQGLRLIYYSQIVNDFQKGDIAEGYSVSREKKESFPLTVTSAQKNPTAFYLCASSIRGGYENTEAFFGQGTRLTVV.

This clone showed up just a few times. The chain couples TRBV4-1 to TRBJ2-1; 7 bases match TRBD1. V was pared by 3 bases and J by 7 bases, with 6 bases of the junction left unmatched. Germline assignment: CDR1 MGHRA and CDR2 YSYEKL. The CDR3 covers 14 residues. CDR3 nucleotide sequence: TGCGCCAGCAGCCATGTTACAGGGGTGAATGAGCAGTTCTTC. It is translated as CASSHVTGVNEQFF.

This rearrangement joins TRBV6-4 to TRBJ2-1, with 12 bases matching TRBD2. With V trimmed by 2 bases and J by 7 bases, 6 bases remained unmatched. From germline, CDR1 is MRHNA and CDR2 SNTAGT. The CDR3 spans 16 residues. The CDR3 DNA reads as TGTGCCAGCAGTGACCCCGGACTAGCGGGGCTTAATGAGCAGTTCTTC. This sequence encodes CASSDPGLAGLNEQFF.

J is TRBJ1-2 and V is TRBV7-6; possibly TRBD1 for D (5 bases). Trimming left V 1 base short and J 4 bases short, with 7 bases between. The CDR3 is made up of 13 amino acids. Germline lookup yields CDR1 SGHVS and CDR2 FNYEAQ. The CDR3 here is CASSLGQTYGYTF. The CDR3 DNA sequence: TGTGCCAGCAGCTTAGGACAGACCTATGGCTACACCTTC.

This clone was seen a single time. This rearrangement joins TRBV9 to TRBJ1-6, with TRBD1 matching over 9 bases. V gave up 3 bases and J gave up 9 bases; unmatched junction bases: 7. This CDR3 is 15 amino acids long. Per the germline V gene, CDR1 is SGDLS and CDR2 is YYNGEE. The CDR3: CASSAGRTGVSPLHF. DNA of the CDR3: TGTGCCAGCAGCGCGGGCCGGACAGGGGTTTCACCCCTCCACTTT. Combining the CDR3 with reference TRBV9 and TRBJ1-6 gives the whole variable domain DSGVTQTPKHLITATGQRVTLRCSPRSGDLSVYWYQQSLDQGLQFLIQYYNGEERAKGNILERFSAQQFPDLHSELNLSSLELGDSALYFCASSAGRTGVSPLHFGNGTRLTVT.

The V and J genes are TRBV6-6 and TRBJ2-3, with D perhaps matching TRBD2 (6 bases). CDR1 is MNHNY and CDR2 is SVGAGI in the germline V gene (reference sequence). This CDR3 region has 14 residues. The V end was cut by 5 bases, the J end by 4 bases, with 13 bases between. CDR3 loop: CASSVGRNSDTQYF. The CDR3, as DNA: TGTGCCAGCAGTGTGGGGAGGAATTCAGATACGCAGTATTTT.

The chain links TRBV4-1 to TRBJ2-5, with D perhaps matching TRBD1 (5 bases). Trimming removed 1 base at V and 2 bases at J, with 11 bases between. This CDR3 is 15 amino acids long. CDR1 and CDR2 (germline): MGHRA, YSYEKL. This CDR3 is CASSQVGQLQETQYF. The CDR3 nucleotides read TGCGCCAGCAGCCAAGTCGGACAATTACAAGAGACCCAGTACTTC.

The chain employs TRBV19 and TRBJ1-5; D is uncertain. V lost 8 bases, J lost 4 bases, and 21 bases lay in between. The CDR3 contains 16 residues. CDR1 is LNHDA, CDR2 SQIVND, per germline (reference sequence). The CDR3 here is CASGLLWRPDNQPQHF. CDR3 coding DNA: TGTGCCAGTGGACTCCTTTGGAGACCCGATAATCAGCCCCAGCATTTT.

This clone came up once. The chain combines TRBV4-2 with TRBJ2-3, with 8 bases fitting TRBD2. This CDR3 is built from 16 residues. The V gene end was trimmed by 2 bases and the J gene end by 2 bases; junction bases not matched to a gene: 6. The V gene's germline CDR1 is LGHNA and CDR2 YNFKEQ. The CDR3 DNA follows: TGTGCCAGCAGCCAATCTGATAGCGGGGACACAGATACGCAGTATTTT. Translating gives CASSQSDSGDTDTQYF.

The chain carries TRBV5-6 and TRBJ2-3; 11 bases line up with TRBD1. The V segment lost 1 base and the J segment 6 bases; nucleotides outside the gene matches: 4. The CDR3 spans 15 residues. The germline gives CDR1 SGHDT, CDR2 YYEEEE. CDR3 sequence reads: CASSLRTGGSDTQYF. The CDR3 bases are TGTGCCAGCAGCTTGCGGACAGGGGGCAGTGATACGCAGTATTTT. The full variable domain, its missing parts supplied by reference TRBV5-6 and TRBJ2-3, is DAGVTQSPTHLIKTRGQQVTLRCSPKSGHDTVSWYQQALGQGPQFIFQYYEEEERQRGNFPDRFSGHQFPNYSSELNVNALLLGDSALYLCASSLRTGGSDTQYFGPGTRLTVL.

The rearrangement links TRBV6-1 to TRBJ2-1; D ambiguous. The germline gives CDR1 MNHNS, CDR2 SASEGT. CDR3 size: 12 residues. V was trimmed by 3 bases and J by 4 bases, leaving 4 bases between them. The CDR3 coding sequence is TGTGCCAGCAGTGACAGATACAATGAGCAGTTCTTC. It encodes CASSDRYNEQFF.

Worth noting for this clone: A far larger clone is one base from this, pointing to a likely read error. The chain uses TRBV4-1 and TRBJ1-2, with a tentative D call TRBD1 (5 bases). Germline values: CDR1 MGHRA, CDR2 YSYEKL. The CDR3 extends over 15 amino acids. Between the trimmed V and J ends, which lost 0 bases and 7 bases, there was a span of 15 bases. CDR3 sequence reads: CASSQEGSGLAGYTF. In DNA form, the CDR3 reads TGCGCCAGCAGCCAAGAGGGGTCAGGGCTCGCTGGCTACACCTTC.

The V gene is TRBV2, the J gene TRBJ2-7; tentative D call: TRBD1 (6 bases). Germline V CDR1 and CDR2: SNHLY, FYNNEI. The V and J ends lost 5 bases and 9 bases respectively, with 20 bases between them. The CDR3 loop spans 14 amino acids. CDR3 region: CASSPPGTTVWQYF. Here the CDR3 DNA reads TGTGCCAGCAGTCCACCCGGGACAACAGTTTGGCAGTACTTC.

The V call is TRBV6-6, the J call TRBJ2-3; TRBD2 might be the D (6 bases). Trimming removed 4 bases at V and 6 bases at J, with 20 bases between. The CDR3 runs 16 residues. The V gene's germline CDR1 is MNHNY and CDR2 SVGAGI (reference sequence). The CDR3 reads CASSSPGGNSMDTQYF. The CDR3, as DNA: TGTGCCAGCAGTTCCCCCGGGGGAAATAGTATGGATACGCAGTATTTT.

This clone showed up just a few times. This sequence joins TRBV4-2 and TRBJ2-2; weak D call: TRBD2 (6 bases). V was trimmed by 1 base and J by 7 bases, leaving 28 bases between them. The CDR3 is 20 residues long. Germline CDR1 LGHNA, CDR2 YNFKEQ. The CDR3 DNA sequence: TGTGCCAGCAGCCAAGGCTTACTGGTTCATGGCAGGGAGGATAGCGGGGAGCTGTTTTTT. Protein: CASSQGLLVHGREDSGELFF.

This chain uses TRBV18 with TRBJ1-2, with D perhaps TRBD1 (6 bases). Germline V lookup: CDR1 KGHSH, CDR2 LQKENI. With 0 bases removed from V and 7 bases from J, the gap between germline ends came to 15 bases. The CDR3 runs to 15 residues. The CDR3 nucleotides read TGTGCCAGCTCACCACCTACAGGGTTAGTGGGTGGCTACACCTTC. The encoded protein is CASSPPTGLVGGYTF.